This entry concerns a single T cell receptor (beta chain). Its antigen is not known. This sample is part of a study of OX40 agonist ivuxolimab in advanced cancers. Study information: Ivuxolimab, which is an agonistic anti-OX40 (CD134) antibody, was administered to the patients. Males comprised approximately 81% of the group, whose mean age was approximately 60 years (range roughly 20 to 85). Patients in the trial were receiving intravenous ivuxolimab every 2 weeks, at doses of 0.01 to 10 mg/kg. Regarding the study as a whole: Compared with CD4+, CD8+ T cells on average had more expanded clones.

Only in-frame clones appear in the TCRdb table, and some are missing; sequencing was by immunoSEQ multiplex PCR. The table includes some 58,000 clones, about 90% detected once. CDR3 length equals 14 residues. CDR1 is LNHDA, CDR2 SQIVND, per germline (reference sequence). The trim removed 8 bases at V and 8 bases at J, leaving 10 bases unmatched. This chain links TRBV19 with TRBJ2-3, with 10 bases aligning to TRBD2. The sequencing here drew on CD4+ or CD8+ T cells sorted from blood, taken in a trial of the OX40 agonist ivuxolimab. This sequence originates from an adult with an advanced solid tumor such as melanoma, head and neck, liver or kidney cancer. CDR3 bases: TGTGCCAGTTCTCTAGCGGGGGACTCGGTTACGCAGTATTTT. It translates to CASSLAGDSVTQYF.